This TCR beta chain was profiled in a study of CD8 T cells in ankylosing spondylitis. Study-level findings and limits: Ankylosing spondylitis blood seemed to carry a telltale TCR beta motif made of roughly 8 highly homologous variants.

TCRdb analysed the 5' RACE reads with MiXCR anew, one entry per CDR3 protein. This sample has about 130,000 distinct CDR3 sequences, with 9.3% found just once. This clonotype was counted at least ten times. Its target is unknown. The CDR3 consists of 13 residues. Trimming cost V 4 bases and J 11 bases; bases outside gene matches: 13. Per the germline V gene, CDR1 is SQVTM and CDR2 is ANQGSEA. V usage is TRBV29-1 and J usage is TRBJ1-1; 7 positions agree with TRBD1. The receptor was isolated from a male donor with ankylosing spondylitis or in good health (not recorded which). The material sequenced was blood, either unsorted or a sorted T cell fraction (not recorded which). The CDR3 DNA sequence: TGCAGCGTTGCCCCGAGGGGACAGTCTTTGGCTTTCTTT. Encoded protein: CSVAPRGQSLAFF.